The 25 T cell receptor beta chains below were found in one sample sequenced in a study of cytomegalovirus exposure and HLA in healthy donors. PCR involved 60 Vbeta and 13 Jbeta primers. Sequenced by immunoSEQ multiplex PCR; TCRdb stores in-frame clones only, minus some. The sample carries 150,000 to 200,000 clones, 60% to 80% recorded once. The sample consisted of PBMCs. The receptors here all came from a middle-aged man in good health and CMV-seropositive.

The chain joins TRBV5-1 to TRBJ2-7; D gene uncertain. Germline V CDR1 and CDR2: SGHRS, YFSETQ. Trimming cost V 1 base and J 0 bases, with 11 bases left between them. The CDR3 loop spans 15 amino acids. CDR3 in amino acids: CASSLFTDRSYEQYF. Written as DNA, the CDR3 is TGCGCCAGCAGCTTGTTCACAGACCGCTCCTACGAGCAGTACTTC. The full variable domain, its missing parts supplied by reference TRBV5-1 and TRBJ2-7, is KAGVTQTPRYLIKTRGQQVTLSCSPISGHRSVSWYQQTPGQGLQFLFEYFSETQRNKGNFPGRFSGRQFSNSRSEMNVSTLELGDSALYLCASSLFTDRSYEQYFGPGTRLTVT.

This sequence joins TRBV7-9 and TRBJ2-7, with 7 nucleotides matching TRBD1. V lost 1 base and J lost 4; bases outside the gene matches: 16. CDR1 SEHNR and CDR2 FQNEAQ come from the germline V gene (reference sequence). The CDR3 has 18 amino acids. CDR3: CASSLGGTVSQKRYEQYF. The CDR3 coding sequence is TGTGCCAGCAGCTTAGGGGGGACAGTCTCCCAGAAGAGGTACGAGCAGTACTTC. The variable domain in full, completed from reference TRBV7-9 and TRBJ2-7, reads DTGVSQNPRHKITKRGQNVTFRCDPISEHNRLYWYRQTLGQGPEFLTYFQNEAQLEKSRLLSDRFSAERPKGSFSTLEIQRTEQGDSAMYLCASSLGGTVSQKRYEQYFGPGTRLTVT.

The chain combines TRBV6-1 with TRBJ1-4; D is unclear. The CDR3 is 16 amino acids. Germline V CDR1 and CDR2: MNHNS, SASEGT. V lost 1 base and J 4 bases, leaving 13 bases between the germline ends. CDR3 sequence reads: CASSEGVRVVNEKLFF. The DNA of the CDR3 is TGTGCCAGCAGTGAAGGTGTCCGGGTCGTTAATGAAAAACTGTTTTTT.

This clone has only a few counts. The V and J genes are TRBV5-1 and TRBJ2-7; maybe TRBD1 (6 bases). The CDR3 covers 13 residues. V was trimmed by 3 bases and J by 1 base, leaving 8 bases between them. CDR1 is SGHRS and CDR2 is YFSETQ in the germline V gene. DNA for the CDR3: TGCGCCAGCAGCTGGGACATTTCCTACGAGCAGTACTTC. Amino acid sequence: CASSWDISYEQYF.

This chain uses TRBV4-1 with TRBJ1-2, with TRBD1 matching over 7 bases. The CDR3 consists of 15 residues. V shed 1 base, J shed 7 bases, and the junction held 9 bases outside the gene matches. Looked up from germline, CDR1 is MGHRA and CDR2 is YSYEKL. Here the CDR3 DNA reads TGCGCCAGCAGCCAAGGTTCAGGGGGATCAAGTGGCTACACCTTC. Its translation: CASSQGSGGSSGYTF.

This clone was recorded only once. This chain joins TRBV9 and TRBJ2-2, with 7 nucleotides matching TRBD2. V trimming: 4 bases; J trimming: 5 bases; junction bases outside the gene matches: 11. The CDR3 consists of 16 residues. Germline V lookup: CDR1 SGDLS, CDR2 YYNGEE. The CDR3 here is CASSPGGGSWTGELFF. For the CDR3, the DNA is TGTGCCAGCAGCCCGGGGGGAGGGTCGTGGACCGGGGAGCTGTTTTTT.

The rearrangement uses TRBV28 and TRBJ1-2; 9 bases map to TRBD1. The trim removed 3 bases at V and 8 bases at J, leaving 10 bases unmatched. CDR3 length equals 15 residues. CDR1 is MDHEN and CDR2 is SYDVKM in the germline V gene. The CDR3 region is CASSFGDRVEGGYTF. The DNA for the CDR3 is TGTGCCAGCAGTTTTGGGGACAGGGTGGAAGGAGGCTACACCTTC.

The chain carries TRBV28 and TRBJ2-5; 8 nucleotides match TRBD1. V trimming: 5 bases; J trimming: 5 bases; junction bases outside the gene matches: 7. The CDR3 loop spans 14 amino acids. Germline V gene sequence: CDR1 MDHEN, CDR2 SYDVKM. In DNA, the CDR3 is TGTGCCAGCAGTCCCCGGACAGGGCGGGAGACCCAGTACTTC. Its protein is CASSPRTGRETQYF.

V usage is TRBV9 and J usage is TRBJ2-3; possibly TRBD2 for D (5 bases). Trimming shortened V by 0 bases and J by 6 bases, and 14 bases separated the two germline ends. This CDR3 contains 15 residues. CDR1 SGDLS and CDR2 YYNGEE come from the germline V gene. CDR3 sequence (DNA): TGTGCCAGCAGCGTAGACGCTAGCTGGGCGGATACGCAGTATTTT. Its protein product is CASSVDASWADTQYF.

The V gene is TRBV7-3, the J gene TRBJ1-2; tentative D call: TRBD1 (5 bases). The CDR3 length is 13 residues. Germline values: CDR1 SGHTA, CDR2 FQGTGA. Trimming cost V 5 bases and J 8 bases, with 15 bases left between them. CDR3 DNA: TGTGCCAGCAGCCAACTCGCGGGGGACGGCTACACCTTC. This translates into CASSQLAGDGYTF.

The V gene is TRBV28, the J gene TRBJ2-4, with D possibly TRBD1 on 6 matching bases. Germline V lookup: CDR1 MDHEN, CDR2 SYDVKM. This CDR3 comprises 13 residues. V lost 2 bases, J lost 4 bases, and 6 bases lay in between. As DNA, the CDR3 is TGTGCCAGCAGTTTAGGGACAAAAAACATTCAGTACTTC. Protein sequence: CASSLGTKNIQYF.

As concerns this clone: Sequence at one end of the junction differs from germline and may be a read error. The J gene is TRBJ1-2, the V gene TRBV7-9; maybe TRBD1 (5 bases). The CDR3 loop spans 12 amino acids. Germline-derived CDR1 and CDR2 are SEHNR and FQNEAQ (reference sequence). CDR3 sequence (DNA): TGTTCCAGCAGGCAGGGTAACTATGGCTACACCTTC. It is translated as CSSRQGNYGYTF. Variable domain in full (rest from reference TRBV7-9 and TRBJ1-2): DTGVSQNPRHKITKRGQNVTFRCDPISEHNRLYWYRQTLGQGPEFLTYFQNEAQLEKSRLLSDRFSAERPKGSFSTLEIQRTEQGDSAMYLCSSRQGNYGYTFGSGTRLTVV.

The V and J genes are TRBV4-2 and TRBJ2-5; 9 nucleotides match TRBD1. The closer fit of TRBJ2-7 to the DNA end suggests the J call may be wrong. CDR1 is LGHNA and CDR2 is YNFKEQ in the germline V gene. This CDR3 region has 14 residues. The CDR3 DNA is TGTGCCAGCAGCCACCGGGACAGGGCGGGCGAGCAGTACTTC. Amino acids: CASSHRDRAGEQYF.

The chain employs TRBV6-5 and TRBJ2-3; TRBD1 aligns across 9 bases. Germline V gene data show CDR1 as MNHEY and CDR2 as SVGAGI. V was pared by 4 bases and J by 5 bases, with 7 bases of the junction left unmatched. This CDR3 region has 15 residues. The CDR3 loop reads CASSFSDRGGDTQYF. In DNA form, the CDR3 reads TGTGCCAGCAGTTTTTCCGACAGGGGGGGAGATACGCAGTATTTT.

This rearrangement joins TRBV5-1 to TRBJ2-1; D gene uncertain. CDR1 is SGHRS, CDR2 YFSETQ, per germline. The CDR3 contains 15 residues. The V end was cut by 3 bases, the J end by 0 bases, with 10 bases between. The chain's CDR3 is CASSSVVGSYNEQFF. The CDR3, as DNA: TGCGCCAGCAGCTCCGTCGTCGGCTCCTACAATGAGCAGTTCTTC.

This clone appeared once. The DNA of the CDR3 is TGCGCCAGCAGCGACACGAAACAGGGGGCGGCCCTAGGGGGCTACACCTTC. Encoded protein: CASSDTKQGAALGGYTF. The chain links TRBV4-1 to TRBJ1-2; 9 nucleotides match TRBD1. The CDR3 is 17 residues long. The V gene end was trimmed by 5 bases and the J gene end by 8 bases; junction bases not matched to a gene: 18. Germline lookup yields CDR1 MGHRA and CDR2 YSYEKL.

This chain uses TRBV25-1 with TRBJ1-6; D is unclear. V was shortened by 4 bases and J by 10 bases, with 14 bases between the two germline ends. Germline-derived CDR1 and CDR2 are MGHDK and SYGVNS. The CDR3 contains 14 residues. CDR3 coding DNA: TGTGCCAGCAGTGGAGCGGGTCCAAAGTCACCCCTCCACTTT. Translating it yields CASSGAGPKSPLHF.

The rearrangement joins TRBV5-6 to TRBJ2-7; 7 bases agree with TRBD2. After removal of 0 bases from V and 2 bases from J, the junction contained 8 bases not matched to a gene. Germline CDR1 and CDR2: SGHDT and YYEEEE. This CDR3 is built from 16 residues. This chain's CDR3 is CASSLGGGLQTYEQYF. CDR3 bases: TGTGCCAGCAGCTTGGGCGGGGGACTGCAGACCTACGAGCAGTACTTC.

The V gene is TRBV4-1, the J gene TRBJ2-1; 11 bases align to TRBD2. Germline V gene data show CDR1 as MGHRA and CDR2 as YSYEKL. The J segment lost 9 bases and the V segment lost 0 bases, leaving 10 bases of the junction unmatched. The CDR3 runs 17 residues. The CDR3 region has the DNA TGCGCCAGCAGCCAAGAGAGACTAGCGGGGACCTTAGGTGAGCAGTTCTTC. It specifies CASSQERLAGTLGEQFF.

CDR3 sequence: CASRDPGQGSYEQYF. Written as DNA, the CDR3 is TGTGCCAGTAGAGATCCGGGACAGGGGTCGTACGAGCAGTACTTC. The chain couples TRBV19 to TRBJ2-7; 10 bases fit TRBD1. This CDR3 has 15 residues. V lost 6 bases and J lost 4; bases outside the gene matches: 9. Germline values: CDR1 LNHDA, CDR2 SQIVND (reference sequence).

This chain connects TRBV7-2 to TRBJ2-5; 15 bases align to TRBD2. Germline assignment: CDR1 SGHTA and CDR2 FQGNSA. Trimming took 5 bases from V and 1 from J; bases not matched to a gene: 2. The CDR3 has 16 amino acids. Here the CDR3 DNA reads TGTGCCAGCAGCCCGGGACTAGCGGGAGGCCAAGAGACCCAGTACTTC. It encodes CASSPGLAGGQETQYF.

The CDR3 spells CASSFGLGAGAYEQYF. DNA of the CDR3: TGTGCCAGCAGTTTTGGTCTAGGGGCCGGAGCCTACGAGCAGTACTTC. V gene TRBV28 combines with J gene TRBJ2-7; tentatively, D is TRBD1 (5 bases). The length of the CDR3 is 16 residues. Trimming took 3 bases from V and 2 from J, leaving 17 bases between them. Germline V gives CDR1 MDHEN, CDR2 SYDVKM.

In regard to this clone: The junction does not match germline at one end; this may be a read error. This chain links TRBV9 with TRBJ2-6; the match to TRBD1 covers 9 bases. This CDR3 contains 16 residues. The germline gives CDR1 SGDLS, CDR2 YYNGEE. CDR3 bases: TGTGCCAGCAGCGGCCGGACAGGGGATGGGGCCAACGGCCTGACTTTC. This encodes CASSGRTGDGANGLTF.

The V and J genes are TRBV6-5 and TRBJ1-4; 7 bases are shared with TRBD1. The CDR3 runs 16 residues. V shed 0 bases, J shed 0 bases, and the junction held 1 base outside the gene matches. Germline CDR1 MNHEY, CDR2 SVGAGI. The CDR3 DNA is TGTGCCAGCAGTTACTCCGACAGGGCAACTAATGAAAAACTGTTTTTT. Its protein product is CASSYSDRATNEKLFF.

The rearrangement links TRBV28 to TRBJ2-7, with TRBD2 matching 8 bases. This CDR3 comprises 13 residues. The ends lost 11 bases at V and 3 bases at J; junction bases unmatched: 9. Germline V gene lookup returns CDR1 MDHEN and CDR2 SYDVKM. The CDR3 nucleotides are TGTGCCGTAAAGTCGGGACTAGTCTACGAGCAGTACTTC. It specifies CAVKSGLVYEQYF.